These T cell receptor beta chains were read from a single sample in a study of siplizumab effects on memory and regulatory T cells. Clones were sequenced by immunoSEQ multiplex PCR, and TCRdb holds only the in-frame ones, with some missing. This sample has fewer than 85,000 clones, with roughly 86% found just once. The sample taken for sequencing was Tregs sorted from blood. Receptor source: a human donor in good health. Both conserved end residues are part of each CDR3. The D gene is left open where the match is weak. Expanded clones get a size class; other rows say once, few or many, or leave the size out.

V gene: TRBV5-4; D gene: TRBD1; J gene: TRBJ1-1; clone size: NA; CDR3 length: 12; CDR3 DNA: TGTGCCAGCAGCGGCGGGACAGCCACAGCTTTCTTT; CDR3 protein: CASSGGTATAFF
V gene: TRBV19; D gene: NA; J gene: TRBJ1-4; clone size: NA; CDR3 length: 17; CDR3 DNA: TGTGCCAGTAGTATTATAGGACTGAGGGTAACTAATGAAAAACTGTTTTTT; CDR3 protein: CASSIIGLRVTNEKLFF
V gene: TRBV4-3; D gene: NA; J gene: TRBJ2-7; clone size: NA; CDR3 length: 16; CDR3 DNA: TGCGCCAGCAGCCAGTCGGGCGCAGGTAGTTATTACGAGCAGTACTTC; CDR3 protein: CASSQSGAGSYYEQYF
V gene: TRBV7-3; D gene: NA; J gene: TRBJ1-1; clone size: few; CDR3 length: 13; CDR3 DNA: TGTGCCAGCAGCTTAACGGGCAGGGAGGAAGCTTTCTTT; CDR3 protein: CASSLTGREEAFF
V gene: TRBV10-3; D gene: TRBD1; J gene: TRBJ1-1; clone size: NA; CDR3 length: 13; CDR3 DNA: TGTGCCATCAGTGAGAGGGAACAGGGGGGGGCTTTCTTT; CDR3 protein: CAISEREQGGAFF
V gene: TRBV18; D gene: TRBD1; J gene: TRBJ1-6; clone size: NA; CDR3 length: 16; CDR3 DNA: TGTGCCAGCTCAGGCGGACAGGTCCTCGTTAATTCACCCCTCCACTTT; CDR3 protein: CASSGGQVLVNSPLHF
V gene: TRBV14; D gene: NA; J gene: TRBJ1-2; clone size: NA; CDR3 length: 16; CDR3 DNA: TGTGCCAGCAGCCAAGATGTCCGGGCCAAACTGTATGGCTACACCTTC; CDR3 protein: CASSQDVRAKLYGYTF
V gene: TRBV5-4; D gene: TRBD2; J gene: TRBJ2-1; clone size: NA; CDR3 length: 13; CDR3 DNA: TGTGCCAGCAGCCTAGCGGGGGGGCAAGAGCAGTTCTTC; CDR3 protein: CASSLAGGQEQFF
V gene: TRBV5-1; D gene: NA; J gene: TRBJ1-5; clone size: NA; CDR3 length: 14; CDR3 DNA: TGCGCCAGCAGCTTTAATTGGGGGGATCAGCCCCAGCATTTT; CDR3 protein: CASSFNWGDQPQHF
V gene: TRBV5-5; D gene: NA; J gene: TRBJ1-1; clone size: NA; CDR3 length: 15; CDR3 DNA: TGTGCCAGCAGCTTGACAGGCGCGATCAACACTGAAGCTTTCTTT; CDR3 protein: CASSLTGAINTEAFF
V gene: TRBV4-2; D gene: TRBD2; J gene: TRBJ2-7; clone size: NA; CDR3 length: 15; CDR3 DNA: TGTGCCAGCAGTTCACTAGCGGGGGAGACCTACGAGCAGTACTTC; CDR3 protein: CASSSLAGETYEQYF
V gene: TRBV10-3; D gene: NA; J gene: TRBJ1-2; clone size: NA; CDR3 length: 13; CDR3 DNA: TGTGCCATCAGTGTTGGGGAGAGGTATGGCTACACCTTC; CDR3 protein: CAISVGERYGYTF
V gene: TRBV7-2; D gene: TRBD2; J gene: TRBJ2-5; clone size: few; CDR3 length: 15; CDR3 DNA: TGTGCCAGCAGCTTAGAGGGACTAGCATACGAGACCCAGTACTTC; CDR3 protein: CASSLEGLAYETQYF
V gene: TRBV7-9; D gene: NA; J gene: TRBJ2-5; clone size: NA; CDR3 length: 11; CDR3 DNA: TGTGCCAGCAGCTTGGCTCAGACCCAGTACTTC; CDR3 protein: CASSLAQTQYF
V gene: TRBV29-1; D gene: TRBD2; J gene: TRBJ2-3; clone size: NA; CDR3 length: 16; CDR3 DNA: TGCAGCGTTACAAAGGGACTAGCGGGGGGGTCAGATACGCAGTATTTT; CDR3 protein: CSVTKGLAGGSDTQYF
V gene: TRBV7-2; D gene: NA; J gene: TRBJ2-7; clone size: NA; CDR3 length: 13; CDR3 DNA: TGTGCCAGCGCAGGTCGGGTCGCCTACGAGCAGTACTTC; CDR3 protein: CASAGRVAYEQYF
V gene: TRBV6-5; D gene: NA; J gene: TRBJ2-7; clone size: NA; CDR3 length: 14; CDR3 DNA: TGTGCCAGCAGTTACTCACACCGGGGGTACGAGCAGTACTTC; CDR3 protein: CASSYSHRGYEQYF
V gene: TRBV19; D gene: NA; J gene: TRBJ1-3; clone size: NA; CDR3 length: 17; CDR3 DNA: TGTGCCAGTAGTAGACCGCCCCTCGGGGGAGTTGGAAACACCATATATTTT; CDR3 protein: CASSRPPLGGVGNTIYF
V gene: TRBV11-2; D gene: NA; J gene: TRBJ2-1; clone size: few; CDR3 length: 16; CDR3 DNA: TGTGCCAGCAGCTTAGATGGGCCCTCGACTGGCGGTGAGCAGTTCTTC; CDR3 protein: CASSLDGPSTGGEQFF
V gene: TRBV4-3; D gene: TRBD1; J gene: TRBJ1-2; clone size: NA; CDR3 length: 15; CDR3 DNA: TGCGCCAGCAGCCAAGATCTCCGGACAGGGGATGGCTACACCTTC; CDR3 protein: CASSQDLRTGDGYTF
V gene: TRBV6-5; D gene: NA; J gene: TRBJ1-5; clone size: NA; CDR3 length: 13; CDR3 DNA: TGTGCCAGCAGGCCCCAACAGGGTCAGCCCCAGCATTTT; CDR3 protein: CASRPQQGQPQHF
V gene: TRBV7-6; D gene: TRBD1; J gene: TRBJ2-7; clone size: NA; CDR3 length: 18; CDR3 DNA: TGTGCCAGCAGCCGGCGACGACCGACAGGGGGGAATCTCCACGAGCAGTACTTC; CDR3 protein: CASSRRRPTGGNLHEQYF
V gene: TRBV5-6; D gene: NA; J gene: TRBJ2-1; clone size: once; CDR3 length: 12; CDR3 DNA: TGTGCCAGCATCGGGACCTACAATGAGCAGTTCTTC; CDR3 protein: CASIGTYNEQFF
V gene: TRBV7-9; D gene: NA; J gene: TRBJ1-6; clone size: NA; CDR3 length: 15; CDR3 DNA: TGTGCCAGCGGGGGCCTAGGGCTGGACCGCATATCCCTCCACTTT; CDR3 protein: CASGGLGLDRISLHF
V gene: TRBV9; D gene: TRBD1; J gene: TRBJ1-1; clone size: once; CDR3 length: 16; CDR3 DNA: TGTGCCAGCAGCGTAAGCTCACAGGGGGCGGGCACTGAAGCTTTCTTT; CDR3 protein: CASSVSSQGAGTEAFF
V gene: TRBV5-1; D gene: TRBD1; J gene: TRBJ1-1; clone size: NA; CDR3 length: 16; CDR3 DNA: TGCGCCAGCAGCCCTACGGGACAGGGCCAAAACACTGAAGCTTTCTTT; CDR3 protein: CASSPTGQGQNTEAFF
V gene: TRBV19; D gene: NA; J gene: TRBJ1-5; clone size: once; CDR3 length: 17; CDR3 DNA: TGTGCCAGTAGTATCGCGGCAGGAGGTCATAGCAATCAGCCCCAGCATTTT; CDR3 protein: CASSIAAGGHSNQPQHF
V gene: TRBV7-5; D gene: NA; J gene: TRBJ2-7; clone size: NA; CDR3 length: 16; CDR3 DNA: TGTGTCAGAAGCCCGAATGCCGGGACTCCTTCCTACGAGCAGTACTTC; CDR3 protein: CVRSPNAGTPSYEQYF
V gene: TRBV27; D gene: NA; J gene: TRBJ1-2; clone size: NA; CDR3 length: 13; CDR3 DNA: TGTGCCAGCAGTTTTTTAGGCCGCGGTGGCTACACCTTC; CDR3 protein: CASSFLGRGGYTF
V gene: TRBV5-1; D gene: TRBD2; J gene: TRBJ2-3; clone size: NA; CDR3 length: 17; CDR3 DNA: TGCGCCAGCAGCCCACTTGATAGCGGGGGGGACACAGATACGCAGTATTTT; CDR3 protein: CASSPLDSGGDTDTQYF
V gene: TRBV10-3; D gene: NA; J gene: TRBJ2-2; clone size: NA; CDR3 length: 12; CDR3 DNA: TGTGCCATCCGGGGGAACACCGGGGAGCTGTTTTTT; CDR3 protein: CAIRGNTGELFF
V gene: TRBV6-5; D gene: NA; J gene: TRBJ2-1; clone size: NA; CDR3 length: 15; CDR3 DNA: TGTGCCAGCAGTTACAGGCAGAAAGGACTCAATGAGCAGTTCTTC; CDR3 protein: CASSYRQKGLNEQFF
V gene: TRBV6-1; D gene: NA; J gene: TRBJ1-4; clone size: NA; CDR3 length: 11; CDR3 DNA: TGTGCCAGCAGTGCAGGGGAAAAACTGTTTTTT; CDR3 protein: CASSAGEKLFF
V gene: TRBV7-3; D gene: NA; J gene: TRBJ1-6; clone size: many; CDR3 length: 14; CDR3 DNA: TGTGCCAGCAGCTTCGGGGCTCTAGTGTCACCCCTCCACTTT; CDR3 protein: CASSFGALVSPLHF
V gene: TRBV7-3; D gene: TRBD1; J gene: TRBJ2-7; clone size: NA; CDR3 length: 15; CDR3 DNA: TGTGCCAGCAGCAAGCAGGGGGCGGGTAGGTACGAGCAGTACTTC; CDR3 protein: CASSKQGAGRYEQYF
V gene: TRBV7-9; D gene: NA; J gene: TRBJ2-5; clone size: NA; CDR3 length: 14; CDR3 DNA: TGTGCCAGCAGCTTAGCATGGACGGAGGAGACCCAGTACTTC; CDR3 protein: CASSLAWTEETQYF
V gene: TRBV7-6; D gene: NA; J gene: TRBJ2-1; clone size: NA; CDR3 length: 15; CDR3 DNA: TGTGCCAGCAGCCTACAGGGGGGGACCTACAATGAGCAGTTCTTC; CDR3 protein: CASSLQGGTYNEQFF
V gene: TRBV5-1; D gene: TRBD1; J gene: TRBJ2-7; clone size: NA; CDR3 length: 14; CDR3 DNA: TGCGCCAGCAGCGTCCGGGACAGGGCCTACGAGCAGTACTTC; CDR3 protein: CASSVRDRAYEQYF
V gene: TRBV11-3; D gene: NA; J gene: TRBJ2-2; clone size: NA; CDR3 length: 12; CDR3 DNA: TGTGCCAGCAGCTACGGCACCGGGGAGCTGTTTTTT; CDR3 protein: CASSYGTGELFF
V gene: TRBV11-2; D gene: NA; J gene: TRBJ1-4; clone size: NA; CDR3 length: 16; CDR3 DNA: TGTGCCAGCAGCTTAAGTAGGACACAGGTTAATGAAAAACTGTTTTTT; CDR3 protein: CASSLSRTQVNEKLFF